The following is a TCR beta chain sequence with its context. Germline V gene lookup returns CDR1 SGDLS and CDR2 YYNGEE. The CDR3 is made up of 16 amino acids. V trimming: 4 bases; J trimming: 4 bases; junction bases outside the gene matches: 11. Time point specified: new active TB diagnosis, blood taken before or within 7 days of starting treatment. This specimen comes from a study of T cells in tuberculosis. The table came from immunoSEQ multiplex PCR; TCRdb's copy has only in-frame clones and leaves some out. The sample holds more than 35,000 clones, less than 95% seen once. The source material was PBMCs, sampled at tuberculosis diagnosis. This clonotype originated in an adult with tuberculosis. The chain links TRBV9 to TRBJ2-3, with 8 bases aligning to TRBD1. CDR3 residues: CASSPSRTGLADTQYF. The DNA for the CDR3 is TGTGCCAGCAGCCCCTCCCGGACAGGGTTAGCAGATACGCAGTATTTT.